The rows below give T cell receptor beta chains drawn from one sample of a study of CD8+ T cells in alopecia areata. Only in-frame clones appear in the TCRdb table, and some are missing; sequencing was by immunoSEQ multiplex PCR. The table shows 150,000 to 250,000 clones, with 55% to 75% occurring only once. The material was CD4+ T cells sorted from blood, obtained at week 24, from a patient treated with tofacitinib. The receptor set was obtained from a human donor with alopecia areata. The CDR3 runs from the conserved cysteine through the conserved F or W. The D gene is left open where the match is weak. Size is omitted from some rows. Given values are once, few, many or a class for expanded clones.

v_gene	abundance	d_gene	len	j_gene	CDR3nt	CDR3aa
TRBV6-1	few	NA	19	TRBJ2-3	TGTGCCAGCAGTGAAGCTTTTCTTGTAGGGGGGCCCCGCACAGATACGCAGTATTTT	CASSEAFLVGGPRTDTQYF
TRBV5-1	NA	NA	14	TRBJ1-1	TGCGCCAGCACCAGGGAGTTAGAGGACACTGAAGCTTTCTTT	CASTRELEDTEAFF
TRBV5-1	few	TRBD2	17	TRBJ2-5	TGCGCCAGCAGCTTGGTCCCTAGCGGGAGCGGAGAAGAGACCCAGTACTTC	CASSLVPSGSGEETQYF
TRBV9	few	NA	13	TRBJ2-7	TGTGCCAGCAGCGTAGTAGGGGGGTCCGAGCAGTACTTC	CASSVVGGSEQYF
TRBV29-1	NA	NA	13	TRBJ1-5	TGCAGCGTTGACCTGGGGGGCGGTCAGCCCCAGCATTTT	CSVDLGGGQPQHF
TRBV25-1	NA	TRBD1	15	TRBJ1-2	TGTGCCAGCAGTGGATGGGGACAGGGTAACTATGGCTACACCTTC	CASSGWGQGNYGYTF
TRBV5-1	NA	NA	14	TRBJ2-7	TGCGCCAGCAGCTGGGGAGGTCTCGCGGACGAGCAGTACTTC	CASSWGGLADEQYF
TRBV5-4	NA	NA	16	TRBJ2-5	TGTGCCAGCAGCTTGCCTGCGGGGCGAGGGGAGGAGACCCAGTACTTC	CASSLPAGRGEETQYF
TRBV18	NA	NA	12	TRBJ2-5	TGTGCCAGCTCGGATGACCAAGAGACCCAGTACTTC	CASSDDQETQYF
TRBV18	NA	TRBD2	15	TRBJ2-3	TGTGCCAGCTCACCGCGGAGCGGGGGCACAGATACGCAGTATTTT	CASSPRSGGTDTQYF
TRBV18	few	NA	14	TRBJ2-5	TGTGCCAGCTCACCATCGCGAGCGGAAGAGACCCAGTACTTC	CASSPSRAEETQYF
TRBV30	NA	TRBD1	14	TRBJ1-1	TGTGCCTGGAGCCCGGGACAGGGGAACACTGAAGCTTTCTTT	CAWSPGQGNTEAFF
TRBV7-9	NA	TRBD2	15	TRBJ2-3	TGTGCCAGCAGCCTCGGACTAGATGGCACAGATACGCAGTATTTT	CASSLGLDGTDTQYF
TRBV10-3	NA	TRBD1	12	TRBJ1-6	TGTGCCATCAGACAGGGGAATTCACCCCTCCACTTT	CAIRQGNSPLHF
TRBV29-1	few	TRBD1	12	TRBJ1-1	TGCAGCGGCGGACAGGGGGCGGATGAAGCTTTCTTT	CSGGQGADEAFF
TRBV25-1	NA	NA	14	TRBJ2-5	TGTGCCAGCAGTGAAGTTATGTGGCAAGAGACCCAGTACTTC	CASSEVMWQETQYF
TRBV7-2	NA	NA	16	TRBJ2-5	TGTGCCAGCAGCTTAGCGCGATCTTACGGGGGAGAGACCCAGTACTTC	CASSLARSYGGETQYF
TRBV29-1	NA	NA	15	TRBJ2-5	TGCAGCGTTGAAGATCGTGGCAGGGGTGGCGAGACCCAGTACTTC	CSVEDRGRGGETQYF
TRBV6-5	NA	TRBD1	13	TRBJ1-1	TGTGCCAGCAGGCTAGACAGGGACACTGAAGCTTTCTTT	CASRLDRDTEAFF